This T cell receptor (beta chain) came from a study of immune evolution from preneoplasia to lung adenocarcinoma. Only in-frame clones appear in the TCRdb table, and some are missing; sequencing was by immunoSEQ multiplex PCR. This sample yields approximately 6,000 clones, of which 81% are seen a single time; approximately 10% belongs to the top ten. The CDR3 covers 13 residues. Germline V gene sequence: CDR1 SNHLY, CDR2 FYNNEI. The study, taken as a whole, reports: Top clone frequencies peaked in normal lung, apparently declining through invasive adenocarcinoma. Later-stage lesions seemingly showed higher T cell density and diversity than normal lung.

Comment on this clone: Its antigen is as yet unknown.

Specimen: FFPE normal lung tissue adjacent to the tumor. The chain recombines TRBV2 with TRBJ2-5, with D unclear. The J call may not be correct, given that the DNA end is closer to TRBJ2-7. This TCR was recovered from a person aged 50-75 years with lung adenocarcinoma. The DNA for the CDR3 is TGTGCCAGCAGGGTTGGCCAAACCTACGAGCAGTACTTC. It specifies CASRVGQTYEQYF.